The present T cell receptor beta chain was sequenced within a study of CD8 T cells in ankylosing spondylitis. Points from the study as a whole: Disease-linked clones displayed a CD8+ phenotype and appeared relatively rarely in peripheral blood. Disease-linked clones were reportedly significantly enriched in matched ankylosing spondylitis synovial fluid. What appeared characteristic of ankylosing spondylitis blood was a TCR beta motif of eight highly homologous variants.

Molecular-barcoded quantitative 5'-RACE produced these TCR beta libraries. TCRdb analysed the 5' RACE reads with MiXCR anew, one entry per CDR3 protein. The data show a few hundred thousand distinct CDR3 sequences, with around 19% seen just once and around 8% held by the top ten. This clonotype was recorded a few times. Its target is unknown. The V gene lost 0 bases and the J gene lost 3 bases, with 10 bases spanning the gap. The CDR3 sequence is 14 residues long. Germline V lookup: CDR1 SQVTM, CDR2 ANQGSEA. This TCR was sampled from a male donor with ankylosing spondylitis or in good health (not recorded which). The rearrangement uses TRBV29-1 and TRBJ2-3; D perhaps matches TRBD2 (5 bases). The specimen was blood, either unsorted or a sorted T cell fraction (not recorded which). CDR3 residues: CSVEEGSGTDTQYF. The CDR3 bases are TGCAGCGTTGAAGAGGGGTCGGGAACAGATACGCAGTATTTT.